Included here is one T cell receptor beta chain sequence, with context. The same CDR3 is also encoded by other DNA sequences in this sample. Recruitment covered under 25 US areas and drew participants whose ages spanned roughly 18 to 89 years. Participant reports of clinical history set cohort assignment. Two negative PCRs, clearance, or symptom resolution characterized the recovered Cohort 3 donors. This sample was taken from a study of blood T cell repertoires in COVID-19. Across the study: Sources were T cells, B-cell-depleted T cells, or PBMCs; the material itself was cDNA or gDNA.

The V and J ends lost 1 base and 8 bases respectively, with 5 bases between them. The CDR3 runs to 11 residues. Germline CDR1 reads SNHLY; CDR2 reads FYNNEI. Data came from immunoSEQ multiplex PCR; TCRdb stores just in-frame clones and leaves some out. The sample has around 500,000 clones; approximately 87% are singletons. The material sequenced was PBMCs or T cells enriched from blood (not recorded which). The origin of this receptor is a woman aged 35 to 49 who had recovered from COVID-19. The J gene is TRBJ1-2, the V gene TRBV2; no firm D call. The CDR3 reads CASSEEEGYTF. The CDR3 DNA reads as TGTGCCAGCAGTGAAGAGGAGGGCTACACCTTC.